Given below is one T cell receptor (beta chain) in context. TCRdb re-derived calls from the 5' RACE reads in MiXCR, one entry per CDR3 protein. This table holds 30,000 to 40,000 distinct CDR3 sequences, less than 6.5% found once. This record belongs to a study of spatial heterogeneity in lung cancer. Time point in this sample: sample taken at primary tumor resection. About 73 TRACERx patients with early, untreated non-small cell lung cancer donated samples. Tumor, nontumor lung or frozen PBMC supplied whole RNA, sequenced without sorting. CDR3 length equals 15 residues. J gave up 2 bases and V 5 bases, and 8 bases lay outside the gene matches. Germline V gene data show CDR1 as MNHNY and CDR2 as SVGAGI (reference sequence).

This TCR derives from a female donor with early-stage non-small cell lung cancer. This chain connects TRBV6-6 to TRBJ2-5; the match to TRBD2 covers 7 bases. Specimen: PBMCs, collected at surgery. The CDR3 region is CASSLAAEAQETQYF. CDR3 in DNA: TGTGCCAGCAGTCTAGCGGCAGAGGCTCAAGAGACCCAGTACTTC.